Shown below are 3 T cell receptor beta chains from a single sample sequenced in a study of control samples from healthy donors and cancer patients. Some clones are missing from TCRdb's copy, which holds only in-frame ones; the method was immunoSEQ multiplex PCR. Here the sample spans 400,000 to 500,000 clones, 80% to 95% being singletons. Specimen: PBMCs. The receptors were gathered from a man aged 35-49 years with head and neck cancer.

The rearrangement joins TRBV5-1 to TRBJ2-3; TRBD2 aligns across 10 bases. The germline V gene encodes CDR1 SGHRS and CDR2 YFSETQ. The J segment lost 4 bases and the V segment lost 3 bases, leaving 14 bases of the junction unmatched. The CDR3 contains 18 residues. Here the CDR3 reads CASSWGLASSAEADTQYF. The CDR3 DNA reads as TGCGCCAGCAGCTGGGGACTAGCGAGTTCCGCGGAGGCAGATACGCAGTATTTT.

In its sample, this clone was seen a few times. The chain recombines TRBV7-2 with TRBJ2-7; TRBD2 might be the D (6 bases). Germline V gene lookup returns CDR1 SGHTA and CDR2 FQGNSA. The V gene lost 1 base and the J gene lost 6 bases, with 13 bases spanning the gap. CDR3 size: 14 residues. CDR3 nucleotide sequence: TGTGCCAGCAGCTTAGAGGCTAGCGTCGGCGAGCAGTACTTC. It yields the protein CASSLEASVGEQYF.

The J gene is TRBJ2-2, the V gene TRBV7-9; 9 bases are a match to TRBD1. The CDR3 is made up of 16 amino acids. V lost 5 bases and J lost 5; bases outside the gene matches: 9. Germline V gene data show CDR1 as SEHNR and CDR2 as FQNEAQ (reference sequence). This CDR3 reads CASSTRDRASTGELFF. CDR3 nucleotide sequence: TGTGCCAGCAGCACCCGGGACAGGGCTTCGACCGGGGAGCTGTTTTTT.